One TCR beta chain is described in this entry. This CDR3 has 14 residues. V lost 1 base and J lost 8, with 11 bases in between. The germline CDR1 and CDR2 sequences are MNHEY and SMNVEV (reference sequence). This sample is drawn from a study of blood T cell repertoires in COVID-19. At the level of the study: PBMCs, B-cell-depleted T cells, or T cells were the source of the cDNA or gDNA that made up the material.

Repertoires were generated with immunoSEQ multiplex PCR, while TCRdb's copy carries only in-frame clones and drops some. Of fewer than 250,000 clones listed, 85% are singletons. This sequence was found in a woman aged 60-75 years with active or convalescent COVID-19. The rearrangement joins TRBV27 to TRBJ1-4, with D possibly being TRBD1 (5 bases). The sequencing input was peripheral blood. Here the CDR3 DNA reads TGTGCCAGCAGTTTATTCCGGGGGAGCGAAAAACTGTTTTTT. Translation: CASSLFRGSEKLFF.